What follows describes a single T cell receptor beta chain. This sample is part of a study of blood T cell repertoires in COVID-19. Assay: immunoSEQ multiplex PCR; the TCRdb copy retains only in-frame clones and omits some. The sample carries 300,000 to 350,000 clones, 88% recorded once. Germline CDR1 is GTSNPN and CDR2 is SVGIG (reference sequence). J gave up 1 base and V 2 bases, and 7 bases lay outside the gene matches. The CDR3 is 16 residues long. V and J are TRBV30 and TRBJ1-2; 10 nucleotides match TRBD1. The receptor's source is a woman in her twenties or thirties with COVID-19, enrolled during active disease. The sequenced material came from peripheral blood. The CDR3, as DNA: TGTGCCTGGAGTACGCCGACAGGGGGCTTTAACTATGGCTACACCTTC. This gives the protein CAWSTPTGGFNYGYTF.